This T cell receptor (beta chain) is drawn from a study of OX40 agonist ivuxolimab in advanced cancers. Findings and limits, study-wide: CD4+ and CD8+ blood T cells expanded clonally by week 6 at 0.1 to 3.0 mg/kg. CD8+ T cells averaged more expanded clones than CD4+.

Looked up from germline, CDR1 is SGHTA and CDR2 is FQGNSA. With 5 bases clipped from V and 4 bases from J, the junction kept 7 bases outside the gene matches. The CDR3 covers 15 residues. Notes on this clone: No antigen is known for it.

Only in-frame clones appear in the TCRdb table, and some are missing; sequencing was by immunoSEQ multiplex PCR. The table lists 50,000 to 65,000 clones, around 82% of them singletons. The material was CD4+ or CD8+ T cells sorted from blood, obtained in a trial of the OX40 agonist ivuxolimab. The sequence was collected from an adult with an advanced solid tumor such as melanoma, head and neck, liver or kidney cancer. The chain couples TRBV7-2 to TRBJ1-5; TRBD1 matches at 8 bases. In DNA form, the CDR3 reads TGTGCCAGCAGCCGAGACAGGGGTTATAATCAGCCCCAGCATTTT. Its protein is CASSRDRGYNQPQHF.